A selection of T cell receptor beta chains follows, all from one sample in a study of T cells in localized non-small cell lung cancer. Libraries were prepared by immunoSEQ multiplex PCR; TCRdb keeps only in-frame clonotypes and omits some of them. Among around 45,000 clones listed, 85% to 90% were seen once. Sample: PBMCs, taken before any cancer treatment. These receptors came from a man aged 40-75 years with stage II lung adenocarcinoma. Each CDR3 is given with its conserved first and last residue. Each record gives: clone size, J gene, D gene, V gene, CDR3 length, CDR3 DNA, CDR3 protein. The D gene is left open where the match is weak. Clone size is given for some rows only: seen once, a few or many times, or a class if the clone is expanded.

>.|TRBJ2-5|.|TRBV6-5|14
TGTGCCAGCAGTGCCCTTGGGGGCGAAGAGACCCAGTACTTC
CASSALGGEETQYF
>.|TRBJ2-2|.|TRBV11-3|15
TGTGCCAGCAGCTTGGAGGGAGCGAACACCGGGGAGCTGTTTTTT
CASSLEGANTGELFF
>.|TRBJ2-7|.|TRBV6-5|15
TGTGCCGCAGCACCGACAGGAGCTCGAGGGTACGAGCAGTACTTC
CAAAPTGARGYEQYF
>.|TRBJ1-5|.|TRBV19|17
TGTGCCAGTAGTAAATTGAGGACGGCTTCCTACAATCAGCCCCAGCATTTT
CASSKLRTASYNQPQHF
>.|TRBJ2-3|TRBD2|TRBV7-3|15
TGTGCCAGCAGCTATGGACTAGGGAGCACAGATACGCAGTATTTT
CASSYGLGSTDTQYF
>once|TRBJ1-1|.|TRBV5-5|13
TGTGCCAGCAGCTTGGGGAGAAACACTGAAGCTTTCTTT
CASSLGRNTEAFF
>.|TRBJ2-1|.|TRBV7-8|14
TGTGCCAGTGTGGGGGGGCAATCCTACAATGAGCAGTTCTTC
CASVGGQSYNEQFF
>.|TRBJ2-1|.|TRBV10-3|14
TGTGCCATCAGTGACGGCAGCTCCTACAATGAGCAGTTCTTC
CAISDGSSYNEQFF
>.|TRBJ2-5|.|TRBV5-1|14
TGCGCCAGCAGCTCCCAGGGGCGCGCGGAGACCCAGTACTTC
CASSSQGRAETQYF
>.|TRBJ2-2|TRBD2|TRBV19|17
TGTGCCAGTAGTTTGGCTAGCGGGGCGAGCTATACCGGGGAGCTGTTTTTT
CASSLASGASYTGELFF
>once|TRBJ2-2|.|TRBV6-5|13
TGTGCCAGCAGCCGGGGACGGACCGGGGAGCTGTTTTTT
CASSRGRTGELFF
>.|TRBJ1-1|.|TRBV2|14
TGTGCCAGCAGAGACACGTACCGGAACACTGAAGCTTTCTTT
CASRDTYRNTEAFF
>.|TRBJ1-1|.|TRBV11-2|14
TGTGCCAGCAGCCTGGGGGCTCTTGGACAGGAAGCTTTCTTT
CASSLGALGQEAFF
>.|TRBJ1-1|.|TRBV5-1|13
TGCGCCAGCAGCTTAGGGGGGGACACTGAAGCTTTCTTT
CASSLGGDTEAFF
>.|TRBJ1-2|TRBD1|TRBV29-1|14
TGCAGCGTTGCGTCCCCCAGGGGGGAGGGTGGCTACACCTTC
CSVASPRGEGGYTF
>.|TRBJ2-1|.|TRBV23-1|13
TGCGCCAGCAGTCATAGGATCAGGACAGAGCAGTTCTTC
CASSHRIRTEQFF
>.|TRBJ2-2|.|TRBV5-4|14
TGTGCCAGCAGCTCGTCAGTGAACACCGGGGAGCTGTTTTTT
CASSSSVNTGELFF
>.|TRBJ2-2|TRBD2|TRBV7-3|17
TGTGCCAGCAGCTTAAGGCCGGGACTAGCGAACCCCGGGGAGCTGTTTTTT
CASSLRPGLANPGELFF
>.|TRBJ1-2|.|TRBV19|15
TGTGCCAGTAGTATAGATCTATCGGGATACTATGGCTACACCTTC
CASSIDLSGYYGYTF
>.|TRBJ2-2|.|TRBV25-1|13
TGTGCCAGCAGAGCCTCGGGGCCCGGGGAGCTGTTTTTT
CASRASGPGELFF
>.|TRBJ1-5|.|TRBV19|14
TGTGCCAGTAGTGGAGGGGCCACGGCTCAGCCCCAGCATTTT
CASSGGATAQPQHF
>once|TRBJ2-7|.|TRBV19|14
TGTGCCAGTAGTATAGATCTGACGACCTACGAGCAGTACTTC
CASSIDLTTYEQYF
>.|TRBJ1-3|TRBD1|TRBV28|15
TGTGCCAGCAGTTCCCGGGACAGCCCTGGAAACACCATATATTTT
CASSSRDSPGNTIYF
>.|TRBJ1-1|TRBD1|TRBV5-6|13
TGTGCCAGCAGCCCGGGACAGGCCTATGAAGCTTTCTTT
CASSPGQAYEAFF
>.|TRBJ1-1|.|TRBV2|16
TGTGCCAGCAGTCCATCGGGTCAGGCCATGAACACTGAAGCTTTCTTT
CASSPSGQAMNTEAFF
>.|TRBJ1-3|TRBD1|TRBV6-5|15
TGTGCCAGCAGCCCAGGGGGCGCGGATGGAAACACCATATATTTT
CASSPGGADGNTIYF
>.|TRBJ1-3|.|TRBV6-1|13
TGTGCCAGCCGGGAGCCCTCTGGAAACACCATATATTTT
CASREPSGNTIYF
>.|TRBJ1-2|.|TRBV6-1|13
TGTGCCAGCAGTGAAGGCCTCGGGGAAGGCTACACCTTC
CASSEGLGEGYTF
>.|TRBJ2-1|TRBD1|TRBV2|14
TGTGCCAGCATCGGGACAGGGGTCTTGAATGAGCAGTTCTTC
CASIGTGVLNEQFF
>once|TRBJ2-7|.|TRBV15|14
TGTGCCACCAGCAGAGATCGAGAAGGGGCTAGTCGGTACTTC
CATSRDREGASRYF
>.|TRBJ2-4|.|TRBV14|13
TGTGCCAGCAGCCGCATTTCCCAAAACATTCAGTACTTC
CASSRISQNIQYF
>.|TRBJ1-1|.|TRBV5-6|17
TGTGCCAGCAGCTTGCGGGAAAAGAGGACTGGTTGGGCTGAAGCTTTCTTT
CASSLREKRTGWAEAFF
>.|TRBJ2-2|TRBD2|TRBV4-1|19
TGCGCCAGCAGCCAAACCGGGACTAGCGGGGGGGCTGACACCGGGGAGCTGTTTTTT
CASSQTGTSGGADTGELFF
>once|TRBJ1-5|.|TRBV15|15
TGTGCCACCAGCAGAGATGGCCAGCTAAATCAGCCCCAGCATTTT
CATSRDGQLNQPQHF
>.|TRBJ2-7|.|TRBV18|14
TGTGCCAGCTCACGAACGCAGGGATCCTACGAGCAGTACTTC
CASSRTQGSYEQYF
>.|TRBJ2-3|TRBD2|TRBV5-1|15
TGCGCCAGCAGCTTGCGGGGGGGAAGCACAGATACGCAGTATTTT
CASSLRGGSTDTQYF
>.|TRBJ1-6|.|TRBV4-1|14
TGCGCCAGCAGCCTGGAATCAGAGTATCCACCCCTCCACTTT
CASSLESEYPPLHF
>.|TRBJ1-2|.|TRBV19|15
TGTGCCAGTAGTATAGGTGACCTCTACCCGGGTGGCTACACCTTC
CASSIGDLYPGGYTF
>few|TRBJ1-2|.|TRBV7-2|10
TGTGCCAGCAGCCTCGATGGCTACACCTTC
CASSLDGYTF
>.|TRBJ2-7|TRBD2|TRBV5-1|14
TGCGCCAGCAGCCCGGGACTAGCCAACTACGAGCAGTACTTC
CASSPGLANYEQYF
>.|TRBJ2-1|.|TRBV15|15
TGTGCCACCAGCAGAGCGGGGGGCGGGTACAATGAGCAGTTCTTC
CATSRAGGGYNEQFF
>.|TRBJ1-1|.|TRBV4-1|15
TGCGCCAGCAGCCAAGATACCGGGGGGTACACTGAAGCTTTCTTT
CASSQDTGGYTEAFF
>.|TRBJ1-6|TRBD1|TRBV5-4|17
TGTGCCAGCAGCTTGGGTAGGGGACAGACCTATAATTCACCCCTCCACTTT
CASSLGRGQTYNSPLHF
>.|TRBJ1-5|.|TRBV19|16
TGTGCCAGTAGCCCAGACCCAACAGGGCCCAATCAGCCCCAGCATTTT
CASSPDPTGPNQPQHF
>.|TRBJ2-1|.|TRBV6-1|13
TGTGCCAGCACCCCGGACCTATACAATGAGCAGTTCTTC
CASTPDLYNEQFF
>once|TRBJ1-1|.|TRBV6-1|11
TGTGCCAGCAGTGAAAACACTGAAGCTTTCTTT
CASSENTEAFF
>few|TRBJ2-5|.|TRBV5-1|15
TGCGCCAGCAGCCCCCAAGAGGGTTGGGAAGAGACCCAGTACTTC
CASSPQEGWEETQYF
>.|TRBJ1-4|.|TRBV6-6|14
TGTGCCAGCAGTTACGGGCAGGAAGGAGAAAAACTGTTTTTT
CASSYGQEGEKLFF